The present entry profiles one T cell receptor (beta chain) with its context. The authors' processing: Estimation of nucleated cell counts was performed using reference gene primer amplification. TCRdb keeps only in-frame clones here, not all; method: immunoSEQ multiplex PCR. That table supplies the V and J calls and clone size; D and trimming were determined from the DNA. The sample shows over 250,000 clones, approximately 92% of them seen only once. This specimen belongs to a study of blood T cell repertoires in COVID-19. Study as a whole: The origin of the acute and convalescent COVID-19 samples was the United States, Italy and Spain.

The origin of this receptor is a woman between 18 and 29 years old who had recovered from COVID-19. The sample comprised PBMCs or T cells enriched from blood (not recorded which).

CDR3 nucleotides: TGTGCCAGCCACAGTTTAGGGAAGGGGAGCAATCAGCCCCAGCATTTT. Translating gives CASHSLGKGSNQPQHF. The chain uses TRBV28 and TRBJ1-5; tentative D call: TRBD1 (5 bases). Germline V lookup: CDR1 MDHEN, CDR2 SYDVKM. V was shortened by 8 bases and J by 1 base, with 18 bases between the two germline ends. The CDR3 totals 16 residues. The full variable domain, rest sourced from reference TRBV28 and TRBJ1-5, is DVKVTQSSRYLVKRTGEKVFLECVQDMDHENMFWYRQDPGLGLRLIYFSYDVKMKEKGDIPEGYSVSREKKERFSLILESASTNQTSMYLCASHSLGKGSNQPQHFGDGTRLSIL.